This TCR delta chain was captured in a study of γδ T cells in repeated Plasmodium falciparum infection. This clone was seen at least ten times. TCRdb used CATT to re-call clones from the multiplex PCR reads. The sample has about 89,000 delta-chain clones, almost 1.5% seen once; the top ten hold around 8.5%. The sequenced sample was gamma-delta T cells from blood. The TCR was taken from a pool of human donors (malaria-infected and uninfected, not separated).

Here the CDR3 DNA reads TGTGCTCTTGGGGAATACGGTTTCGATAAACTCATCTTT. It specifies CALGEYGFDKLIF. V and J are TRDV1 and TRDJ1; D is ambiguous. The V gene's germline CDR1 is TSWWSYY and CDR2 QGS. V was clipped by 2 bases and J by 4 bases, with 8 bases between them. The CDR3 is made up of 13 amino acids.